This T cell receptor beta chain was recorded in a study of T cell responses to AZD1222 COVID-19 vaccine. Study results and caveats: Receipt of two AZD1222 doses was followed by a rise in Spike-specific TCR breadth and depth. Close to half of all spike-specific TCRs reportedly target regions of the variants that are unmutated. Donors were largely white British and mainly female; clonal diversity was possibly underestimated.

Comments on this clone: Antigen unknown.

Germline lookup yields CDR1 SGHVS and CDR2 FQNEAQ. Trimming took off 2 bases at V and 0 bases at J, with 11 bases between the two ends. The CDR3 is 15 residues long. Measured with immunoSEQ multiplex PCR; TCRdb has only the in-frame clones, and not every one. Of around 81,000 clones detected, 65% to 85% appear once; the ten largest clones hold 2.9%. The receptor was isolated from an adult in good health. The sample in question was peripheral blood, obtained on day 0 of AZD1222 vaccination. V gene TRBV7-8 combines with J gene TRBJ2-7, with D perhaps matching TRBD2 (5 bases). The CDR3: CASSLRGPSSYEQYF. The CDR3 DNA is TGTGCCAGCAGCTTAAGAGGGCCGAGCTCCTACGAGCAGTACTTC.